This entry concerns a single T cell receptor beta chain. The antigen is undetermined. Sequenced by immunoSEQ multiplex PCR; TCRdb stores in-frame clones only, minus some. The sample shows about 140,000 clones, roughly 93% of them seen only once. The data were taken from a study of T cell responses to AZD1222 COVID-19 vaccine. This CDR3 has 13 amino acids. Trimming stripped 2 bases from V and 1 base from J, with 4 bases between. Germline CDR1 reads SGHRS; CDR2 reads YFSETQ. General study results and limits: Spike-specific TCRs gained breadth and depth after people received two AZD1222 doses. Vaccine-associated CD4 TCRs ranged over spike, dominating at 160-218 and 743-854.

The clonotype originates from an adult who received the AZD1222 COVID-19 vaccine. The chain recombines TRBV5-1 with TRBJ2-1; unclear D gene. The source was peripheral blood, collected 28 days after the second AZD1222 dose. Here the CDR3 DNA reads TGCGCCAGCAGCTTAACTTCCTACAATGAGCAGTTCTTC. This encodes CASSLTSYNEQFF.